This T cell receptor beta chain originates from a study of vaccination effects on CD4 cells after COVID-19. The ViraFEST assay expanded antigen-specific CD4+ T cells with viral peptide pools before sequencing. Culturing for around 10 days preceded CD4+ T cell isolation. Vaccinated recipients, who were negative for nucleocapsid antibodies, had no history of SARS-CoV-2 infection. Turning to this clone: The target antigen is unknown.

Produced via immunoSEQ multiplex PCR; TCRdb's table is partial and in-frame only. Among 70,000 to 95,000 clones listed, around 76% were seen once. The CDR3 consists of 15 residues. V lost 1 base and J lost 0; bases outside the gene matches: 2. In germline, CDR1 is SGHRS, CDR2 YFSETQ. The chain links TRBV5-1 to TRBJ1-1, with 8 bases aligning to TRBD1. This TCR came from a human donor who received a COVID-19 vaccine. The specimen was CD4+ T cells from PBMCs cultured with HCoV-229E spike peptides, collected before COVID-19 vaccination. CDR3 protein: CASSLQDRVNTEAFF. CDR3 sequence (DNA): TGCGCCAGCAGCTTGCAGGACAGGGTGAACACTGAAGCTTTCTTT.